The 30 T cell receptor beta chains listed next were all sequenced from one sample in a study of shared clonotypes between healthy human individuals. TCRdb's table, derived via immunoSEQ multiplex PCR, lists solely in-frame clones and lacks some. The profile shows about 2.1 million clones, 90% to 95% of them singletons. Only CD45RO-negative cells positively selected for CCR7 counted as naive CD8 cells, so terminally differentiated effector memory CD45RA+ cells were excluded. The source material was naive CD8+ T cells from PBMCs. These receptors originate from a man younger than 30 in good health. Some clones in this sample may be carry-over from other donors' samples.

The V and J genes are TRBV21-1 and TRBJ2-4; TRBD1 reflects the table's D call only, with no check against the DNA. TRBV21-1 is noted as a pseudogene. The CDR3 spans 17 residues. This CDR3 is CASSKELGASAKNIQYF. The CDR3 nucleotides read TGTGCCAGCAGCAAGGAACTGGGGGCGAGCGCCAAAAACATTCAGTACTTC.

V gene TRBV11-2 combines with J gene TRBJ2-7; 8 positions match TRBD2. Trimming removed 3 bases from V and 2 bases from J; junction bases left unmatched: 6. CDR1 is SGHAT, CDR2 FQNNGV, per germline. This CDR3 spans 15 amino acids. The CDR3 region has the DNA TGTGCCAGCAGCTTGGGAGTTAGCGGGGCCTACGAGCAGTACTTC. It codes for CASSLGVSGAYEQYF.

The gene calls are TRBV27 and TRBJ2-2; 9 nucleotides line up with TRBD1. Germline CDR1 MNHEY, CDR2 SMNVEV (reference sequence). Unmatched junction bases numbered 6, after V lost 4 bases and J lost 6 bases. The length of the CDR3 is 15 residues. The CDR3 here is CASSSGTGSAGELFF. In DNA, the CDR3 is TGTGCCAGCAGTTCCGGGACAGGGTCAGCCGGGGAGCTGTTTTTT.

V usage is TRBV27 and J usage is TRBJ2-1; 9 nucleotides agree with TRBD1. Trimming took 8 bases from V and 6 from J; bases not matched to a gene: 11. CDR1 MNHEY and CDR2 SMNVEV come from the germline V gene (reference sequence). The CDR3 has 15 residues. Here the CDR3 DNA reads TGTGCCAGCTTCCGCCGGGGACAGGGAAGCAATGAGCAGTTCTTC. Translated: CASFRRGQGSNEQFF.

This clone appeared once. The chain employs TRBV4-1 and TRBJ2-7; D is uncertain. Trimming removed 0 bases at V and 4 bases at J, with 10 bases between. The CDR3 is made up of 14 amino acids. Germline lookup yields CDR1 MGHRA and CDR2 YSYEKL. The CDR3 region has the DNA TGCGCCAGCAGCCAAGAAATCAGGACGTACGAGCAGTACTTC. It yields the protein CASSQEIRTYEQYF.

Details on this clone: Additional DNA sequences in this sample encode the identical CDR3. This chain connects TRBV7-2 to TRBJ1-1; D is uncertain. V was shortened by 1 base and J by 6 bases, with 6 bases between the two germline ends. This CDR3 spans 12 amino acids. In germline, CDR1 is SGHTA, CDR2 FQGNSA. The CDR3 DNA reads as TGTGCCAGCAGCTTAGGAGGTGCTGAAGCTTTCTTT. Amino acids: CASSLGGAEAFF.

This sequence joins TRBV5-6 and TRBJ2-1; D may be TRBD1 or TRBD2 (5 bases each). CDR3 length: 16 residues. Per germline, CDR1 SGHDT and CDR2 YYEEEE. With 2 bases removed from V and 3 bases from J, the gap between germline ends came to 15 bases. The CDR3 DNA follows: TGTGCCAGCAGCTTAACAGGTCTTGGGAGCTACAATGAGCAGTTCTTC. Amino acids: CASSLTGLGSYNEQFF.

About this clone itself: The identical CDR3 is also encoded by other nucleotide sequences in the sample. The chain combines TRBV28 with TRBJ1-1; the D gene is possibly TRBD1 (5 bases). The CDR3 consists of 13 residues. Germline V lookup: CDR1 MDHEN, CDR2 SYDVKM. V was cut by 2 bases and J by 3 bases, with 7 bases left in between. In DNA form, the CDR3 reads TGTGCCAGCAGTTTAACGGGGGACACTGAAGCTTTCTTT. Residues: CASSLTGDTEAFF.

The CDR3 DNA sequence: TGTGCCAGCAGCGTAGGCCCCCCCTCAGATACGCAGTATTTT. Its translation: CASSVGPPSDTQYF. The chain links TRBV9 to TRBJ2-3; no clear D gene. V was trimmed by 0 bases and J by 4 bases, leaving 9 bases between them. Per germline, CDR1 SGDLS and CDR2 YYNGEE. CDR3 length: 14 residues. Full variable domain (missing parts from reference TRBV9 and TRBJ2-3): DSGVTQTPKHLITATGQRVTLRCSPRSGDLSVYWYQQSLDQGLQFLIQYYNGEERAKGNILERFSAQQFPDLHSELNLSSLELGDSALYFCASSVGPPSDTQYFGPGTRLTVL.

The chain couples TRBV9 to TRBJ2-2, with 8 bases matching TRBD1. Germline trimming cut 5 bases from V and 2 bases from J; bases unmatched to any gene: 5. Germline V gene lookup returns CDR1 SGDLS and CDR2 YYNGEE. The CDR3 is made up of 15 amino acids. The CDR3 is CASSPTGGNTGELFF. In nucleotides, the CDR3 is TGTGCCAGCAGTCCAACAGGGGGAAACACCGGGGAGCTGTTTTTT.

This clone was seen only once. The chain has TRBV6-5 and TRBJ1-1; 8 positions match TRBD1. This CDR3 comprises 15 residues. The germline CDR1 and CDR2 sequences are MNHEY and SVGAGI. The J segment lost 5 bases and the V segment lost 8 bases, leaving 13 bases of the junction unmatched. CDR3 DNA sequence: TGTGCCAGCGGCAAATCAGGACAGGGTGGGACTGAAGCTTTCTTT. Amino acid sequence: CASGKSGQGGTEAFF.

The chain joins TRBV7-8 to TRBJ2-1; 9 nucleotides match TRBD2. V was pared by 2 bases and J by 8 bases, with 13 bases of the junction left unmatched. CDR3 size: 17 residues. Germline loops: CDR1 SGHVS, CDR2 FQNEAQ. In DNA form, the CDR3 reads TGTGCCAGCAGCTTACCCCCATTCCGGACTAGCGTAGATGAGCAGTTCTTC. Its protein product is CASSLPPFRTSVDEQFF.

The rearrangement links TRBV13 to TRBJ2-3, with D uncertain. This CDR3 has 18 residues. With 1 base removed from V and 4 bases from J, the gap between germline ends came to 21 bases. Germline V gene data show CDR1 as PRHDT and CDR2 as FYEKMQ (reference sequence). CDR3 coding DNA: TGTGCCAGCAGCTTAGACCGGTCTTGGGTTGCGGCGGCAGATACGCAGTATTTT. Amino acids: CASSLDRSWVAAADTQYF.

The chain has TRBV7-8 and TRBJ2-5; D might be TRBD1 (5 bases). Trimming took 4 bases from V and 2 from J, leaving 14 bases between them. Per germline, CDR1 SGHVS and CDR2 FQNEAQ. The CDR3 has 15 residues. CDR3 sequence reads: CASSSSRQTQETQYF. The CDR3 nucleotides read TGTGCCAGCAGCTCCTCCAGACAGACGCAAGAGACCCAGTACTTC.

The chain has TRBV19 and TRBJ2-7; tentatively, D is TRBD1 (6 bases). V shed 3 bases and J shed 0 bases, with 9 bases lying between them. CDR1 is LNHDA and CDR2 is SQIVND in the germline V gene (reference sequence). This CDR3 has 14 residues. CDR3 amino acids: CASSMRGGSYEQYF. The CDR3 coding sequence is TGTGCCAGTAGTATGAGAGGGGGCTCCTACGAGCAGTACTTC.

This clone was detected a few times. The CDR3 bases are TGTGCCAGTACAGGGACAGACCTTTACAATCAGCCCCAGCATTTT. Amino acid sequence: CASTGTDLYNQPQHF. The chain combines TRBV19 with TRBJ1-5; 7 bases line up with TRBD1. Losses at the gene ends were 7 bases for V and 3 bases for J; bases not matched to a gene: 9. This CDR3 is built from 15 residues. Germline CDR1 is LNHDA and CDR2 is SQIVND (reference sequence).

The chain couples TRBV7-9 to TRBJ2-1; maybe TRBD1 (5 bases). The CDR3 runs 17 residues. V was cut by 2 bases and J by 1 base, with 15 bases left in between. The germline V gene encodes CDR1 SEHNR and CDR2 FQNEAQ (reference sequence). In nucleotides, the CDR3 is TGTGCCAGCAGCTTACAGGGTCTTATTCTATCCTACAATGAGCAGTTCTTC. Protein product: CASSLQGLILSYNEQFF.

V usage is TRBV14 and J usage is TRBJ2-3, with unresolved D. Germline-derived CDR1 and CDR2 are SGHDN and FVKESK. CDR3 length: 14 residues. V was cut by 0 bases and J by 2 bases, with 6 bases left in between. The CDR3 nucleotides are TGTGCCAGCAGCCAAGATTTCCCCACAGATACGCAGTATTTT. Its translation: CASSQDFPTDTQYF.

The V call is TRBV2, the J call TRBJ1-4; 7 bases are a match to TRBD1. V gave up 1 base and J gave up 7 bases; unmatched junction bases: 6. Looked up from germline, CDR1 is SNHLY and CDR2 is FYNNEI. This CDR3 spans 15 amino acids. CDR3 region: CASSEGKGGVEKLFF. The CDR3 coding sequence is TGTGCCAGCAGTGAAGGCAAAGGGGGCGTTGAAAAACTGTTTTTT. The whole variable domain, remainder taken from reference TRBV2 and TRBJ1-4, is EPEVTQTPSHQVTQMGQEVILRCVPISNHLYFYWYRQILGQKVEFLVSFYNNEISEKSEIFDDQFSVERPDGSNFTLKIRSTKLEDSAMYFCASSEGKGGVEKLFFGSGTQLSVL.

The V and J genes are TRBV19 and TRBJ2-5, with D possibly TRBD1 on 6 matching bases. Germline V gene sequence: CDR1 LNHDA, CDR2 SQIVND (reference sequence). Trimming took off 10 bases at V and 5 bases at J, with 29 bases between the two ends. CDR3 length: 17 amino acids. CDR3 bases: TGTGCCACCCAACCGGGACACTCCCCAGATTCGTCTGAGACCCAGTACTTC. The encoded protein is CATQPGHSPDSSETQYF.

The chain employs TRBV2 and TRBJ1-3, with a possible D match to TRBD1 (5 bases). CDR3 length equals 16 residues. The V gene lost 0 bases and the J gene lost 7 bases, with 16 bases spanning the gap. CDR1 SNHLY and CDR2 FYNNEI come from the germline V gene. The CDR3 sequence: CASSEARGGNGNTIYF. The CDR3 nucleotides are TGTGCCAGCAGTGAAGCAAGGGGAGGTAACGGGAACACCATATATTTT.

The chain has TRBV27 and TRBJ2-5; a possible D gene is TRBD2 (6 bases). The CDR3 is 14 amino acids. Germline V lookup: CDR1 MNHEY, CDR2 SMNVEV (reference sequence). Deletions cut 3 bases from V and 5 bases from J, with 13 bases between. The CDR3 sequence: CASSFISGRETQYF. The CDR3 DNA reads TGTGCCAGCAGTTTTATCAGCGGGCGGGAGACCCAGTACTTC.

This clone was picked up one time. V gene TRBV15 combines with J gene TRBJ2-2, with TRBD2 matching 12 bases. J gave up 8 bases and V 3 bases, and 7 bases lay outside the gene matches. The germline V gene encodes CDR1 LNHNV and CDR2 YYDKDF (reference sequence). The length of the CDR3 is 16 residues. The CDR3 spells CATSRASGRAAGELFF. CDR3 nucleotide sequence: TGTGCCACCAGCAGGGCTAGCGGGAGGGCTGCGGGGGAGCTGTTTTTT.

The chain uses TRBV4-1 and TRBJ1-3, with D tentatively TRBD2 (6 bases). The J call may be faulty, since TRBJ2-2 better matches the DNA end. CDR1 MGHRA and CDR2 YSYEKL come from the germline V gene. The CDR3 length is 16 residues. CDR3 region: CASSQSVPTSSGELFF. CDR3 nucleotides: TGCGCCAGCAGCCAGAGTGTGCCTACTAGCTCCGGGGAGCTGTTTTTT.

The chain carries TRBV27 and TRBJ1-5; D remains ambiguous. Germline V CDR1 and CDR2: MNHEY, SMNVEV (reference sequence). The CDR3 consists of 17 residues. V was shortened by 5 bases and J by 7 bases, with 24 bases between the two germline ends. The CDR3 protein is CASSPTPRVQVYQPQHF. CDR3 nucleotide sequence: TGTGCCAGCAGTCCAACCCCTCGAGTTCAGGTCTACCAGCCCCAGCATTTT.

This chain uses TRBV5-1 with TRBJ2-3; D might be TRBD2 (7 bases). Germline V gene sequence: CDR1 SGHRS, CDR2 YFSETQ. The CDR3 has 15 amino acids. Between the trimmed V and J ends, which lost 9 bases and 2 bases, there was a span of 19 bases. DNA for the CDR3: TGCGCCAACTCCTTCGGCGGGGGCCCCACAGATACGCAGTATTTT. Its translation: CANSFGGGPTDTQYF.

The chain couples TRBV19 to TRBJ1-1; D is undetermined. Trimming pared 4 bases from V and 0 bases from J, leaving 12 bases between. Germline V CDR1 and CDR2: LNHDA, SQIVND (reference sequence). The CDR3 covers 15 residues. For the CDR3, the DNA is TGTGCCAGTAGTAATCCCGGCAGAGTGAACACTGAAGCTTTCTTT. Protein sequence: CASSNPGRVNTEAFF.

This chain joins TRBV10-1 and TRBJ2-7; D is possibly TRBD2 (5 bases). Between the trimmed V and J ends, which lost 4 bases and 3 bases, there was a span of 10 bases. Germline CDR1 reads WNHNN; CDR2 reads SYGVQD (reference sequence). This CDR3 spans 13 amino acids. CDR3 protein: CASSVRGFYEQYF. CDR3 DNA: TGCGCCAGCAGTGTCCGAGGGTTCTACGAGCAGTACTTC.

CDR3 DNA: TGTGCCAGCAGCCCCATGTTTTCCTACGAGCAGTACTTC. This codes for CASSPMFSYEQYF. The chain uses TRBV27 and TRBJ2-7; D is unclear. CDR3 length equals 13 residues. Germline assignment: CDR1 MNHEY and CDR2 SMNVEV (reference sequence). Trimming took 6 bases from V and 1 from J, leaving 10 bases between them.

The chain's CDR3 is CASSVTDRVHEQFF. As DNA, the CDR3 is TGTGCCAGCAGCGTAACTGACAGGGTCCATGAGCAGTTCTTC. V is TRBV9 and J is TRBJ2-1; 7 bases match TRBD1. Trimming took 1 base from V and 8 from J; bases not matched to a gene: 6. Germline V gene sequence: CDR1 SGDLS, CDR2 YYNGEE. The CDR3 is made up of 14 amino acids. The full variable domain, with the rest looked up from reference TRBV9 and TRBJ2-1, is DSGVTQTPKHLITATGQRVTLRCSPRSGDLSVYWYQQSLDQGLQFLIQYYNGEERAKGNILERFSAQQFPDLHSELNLSSLELGDSALYFCASSVTDRVHEQFFGPGTRLTVL.